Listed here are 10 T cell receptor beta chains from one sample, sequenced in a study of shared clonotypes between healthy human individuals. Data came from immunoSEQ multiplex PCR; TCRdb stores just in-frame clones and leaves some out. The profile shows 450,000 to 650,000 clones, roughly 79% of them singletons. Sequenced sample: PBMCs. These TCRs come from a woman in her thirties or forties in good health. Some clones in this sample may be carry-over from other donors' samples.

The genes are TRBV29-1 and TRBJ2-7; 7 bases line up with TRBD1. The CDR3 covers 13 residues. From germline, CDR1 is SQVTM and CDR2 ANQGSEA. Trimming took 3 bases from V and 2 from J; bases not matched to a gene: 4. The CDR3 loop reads CSVEGTVAYEQYF. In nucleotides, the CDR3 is TGCAGCGTTGAGGGGACAGTTGCCTACGAGCAGTACTTC.

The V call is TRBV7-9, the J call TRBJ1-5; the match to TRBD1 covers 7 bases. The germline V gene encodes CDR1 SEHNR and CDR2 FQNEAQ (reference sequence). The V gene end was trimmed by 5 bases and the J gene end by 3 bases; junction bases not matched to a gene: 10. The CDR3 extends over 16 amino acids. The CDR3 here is CASSAGQRPDNQPQHF. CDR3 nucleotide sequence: TGTGCCAGCAGCGCGGGACAGCGTCCCGACAATCAGCCCCAGCATTTT.

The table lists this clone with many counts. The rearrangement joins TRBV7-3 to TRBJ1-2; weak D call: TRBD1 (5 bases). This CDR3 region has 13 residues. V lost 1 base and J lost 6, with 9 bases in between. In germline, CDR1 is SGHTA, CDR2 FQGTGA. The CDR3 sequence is CASSLRGEDGYTF. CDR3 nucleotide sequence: TGTGCCAGCAGCTTAAGGGGGGAAGATGGCTACACCTTC.

CDR3 nucleotides: TGTGCCAGCAGCCCTACTCGCGGACGACAGGGGGGGGACGAGCAGTACTTC. It specifies CASSPTRGRQGGDEQYF. This chain uses TRBV7-9 with TRBJ2-7, with 9 bases lining up with TRBD1. This CDR3 is 17 amino acids long. Unmatched junction bases numbered 16, after V lost 5 bases and J lost 5 bases. CDR1 and CDR2 from the germline V gene are SEHNR and FQNEAQ (reference sequence).

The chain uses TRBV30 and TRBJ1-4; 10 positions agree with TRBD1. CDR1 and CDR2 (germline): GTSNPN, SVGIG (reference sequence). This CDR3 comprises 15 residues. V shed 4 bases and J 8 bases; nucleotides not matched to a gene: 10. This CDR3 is CAWTPGGQGLEKLFF. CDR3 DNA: TGTGCCTGGACTCCCGGGGGACAGGGGTTGGAAAAACTGTTTTTT.

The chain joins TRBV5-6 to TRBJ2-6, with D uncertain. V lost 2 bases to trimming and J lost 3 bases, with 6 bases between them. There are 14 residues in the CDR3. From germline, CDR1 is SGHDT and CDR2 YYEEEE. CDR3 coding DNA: TGTGCCAGCAGCTTCTTAGGTGGGGCCAACGTCCTGACTTTC. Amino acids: CASSFLGGANVLTF. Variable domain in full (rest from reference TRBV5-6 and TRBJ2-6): DAGVTQSPTHLIKTRGQQVTLRCSPKSGHDTVSWYQQALGQGPQFIFQYYEEEERQRGNFPDRFSGHQFPNYSSELNVNALLLGDSALYLCASSFLGGANVLTFGAGSRLTVL.

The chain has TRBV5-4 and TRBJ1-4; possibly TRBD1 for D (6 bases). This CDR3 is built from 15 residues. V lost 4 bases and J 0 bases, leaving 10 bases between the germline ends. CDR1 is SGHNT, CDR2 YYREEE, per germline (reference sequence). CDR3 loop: CASSTGQSTNEKLFF. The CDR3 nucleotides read TGTGCCAGCAGCACCGGACAGTCAACTAATGAAAAACTGTTTTTT.

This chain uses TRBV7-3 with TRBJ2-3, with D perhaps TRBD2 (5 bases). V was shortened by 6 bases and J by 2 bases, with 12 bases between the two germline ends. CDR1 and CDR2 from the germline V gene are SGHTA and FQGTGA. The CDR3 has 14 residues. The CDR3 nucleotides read TGTGCCAGCAGGGGCGGGCCATCCACAGATACGCAGTATTTT. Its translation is CASRGGPSTDTQYF.

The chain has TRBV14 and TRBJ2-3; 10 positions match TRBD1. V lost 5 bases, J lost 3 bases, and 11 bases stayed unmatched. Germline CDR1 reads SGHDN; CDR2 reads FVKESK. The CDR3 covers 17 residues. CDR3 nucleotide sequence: TGTGCCAGCAGCTATTCCGGGACAGGGGTCATGACAGATACGCAGTATTTT. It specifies CASSYSGTGVMTDTQYF.

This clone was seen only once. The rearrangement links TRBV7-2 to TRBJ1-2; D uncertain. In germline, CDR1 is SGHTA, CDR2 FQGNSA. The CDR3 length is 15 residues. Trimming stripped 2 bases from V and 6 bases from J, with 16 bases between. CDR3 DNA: TGTGCCAGCAGCTTAACGTTCTCGGCCTACGATGGCTACACCTTC. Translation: CASSLTFSAYDGYTF.